Presented here are 21 T cell receptor beta chains from one specimen sequenced in a study of regulatory T cells in long-lasting Graves disease. Time point in this sample: newly diagnosed GD, antithyroid drugs for less than 3 months. PBMC-derived RNA was used for the TCR library. Sequencing libraries for TCR beta were prepared with iRepertoire HTBI primers and Arm-PCR of CDR3 regions. TCRdb re-called the multiplex PCR reads through MiXCR, storing one row per CDR3 protein. The sample contains 440,000 or so distinct CDR3 sequences, roughly 15% of which appear only once. In addition, the sample was reused for a study of T cells in Graves' hyperthyroidism and ophthalmopathy.

The specimen comprised peripheral blood mononuclear cells (PBMCs), sampled at new diagnosis, from a patient treated with antithyroid drugs. These receptors all stem from a woman under 40 with Graves disease.

This clonotype has a count of ten or more. In DNA form, the CDR3 reads TGTGCCAGCACCCACCAGGGAGGCAAGGATCAGCCCCAGCATTTT. This translates into CASTHQGGKDQPQHF. J is TRBJ1-5 and V is TRBV28, with a tentative D call TRBD1 (5 bases). The V and J ends lost 7 bases and 5 bases respectively, with 18 bases between them. The CDR3 runs to 15 residues. Germline V gene lookup returns CDR1 MDHEN and CDR2 SYDVKM.

The J gene is TRBJ1-5, the V gene TRBV28; possible D gene TRBD1, 6 bases. The V end was cut by 1 base, the J end by 2 bases, with 12 bases between. The CDR3 has 16 amino acids. Germline V gene sequence: CDR1 MDHEN, CDR2 SYDVKM. Written as DNA, the CDR3 is TGTGCCAGCAGTTTATTCCCGGGGGCAGGCAATCAGCCCCAGCATTTT. Its translation is CASSLFPGAGNQPQHF.

This clonotype was recorded at least ten times. The CDR3 bases are TGTGCCAGCAGTTTAAAGCTGAACACTGAAGCTTTCTTT. Residues: CASSLKLNTEAFF. This sequence joins TRBV12-3 or TRBV12-4 and TRBJ1-1; D remains unclear. This CDR3 comprises 13 residues. V gave up 2 bases and J gave up 0 bases, with 4 bases separating them.

In its sample, this clonotype was seen many times. This chain connects TRBV29-1 to TRBJ1-5; D is possibly TRBD1 (5 bases). There are 13 residues in the CDR3. The germline gives CDR1 SQVTM, CDR2 ANQGSEA. The V and J ends lost 2 bases and 7 bases respectively, with 12 bases between them. The CDR3 bases are TGCAGCGTTGAACTCAGGGAGGGCCAGCCCCAGCATTTT. Translated: CSVELREGQPQHF.

Many counts were recorded for this clonotype. CDR3 sequence reads: CASIQTGSNTEAFF. CDR3 in DNA: TGTGCCAGCATCCAGACAGGGTCGAACACTGAAGCTTTCTTT. This chain uses TRBV7-9 with TRBJ1-1; 7 positions agree with TRBD1. J was trimmed by 1 base and V by 7 bases; bases with no gene match: 6. The CDR3 sequence is 14 residues long. From germline, CDR1 is SEHNR and CDR2 FQNEAQ (reference sequence).

With respect to this clonotype: A much larger clone lies one base from this, so it may be a read error. The V and J genes are TRBV11-2 and TRBJ1-1; 7 bases align to TRBD1. CDR1 is SGHAT, CDR2 FQNNGV, per germline. The CDR3 is 14 amino acids. The CDR3 coding sequence is TGTGCCAGCAGCTTAGATAGGTCAGGGGGTGAGGCTTGCTTT. It translates to CASSLDRSGGEACF. Together with reference TRBV11-2 and TRBJ1-1, the CDR3 gives the full variable domain: EAGVAQSPRYKIIEKRQSVAFWCNPISGHATLYWYQQILGQGPKLLIQFQNNGVVDDSQLPKDRFSAERLKGVDSTLKIQPAKLEDSAVYLCASSLDRSGGEACFGQGTRLTVV.

This chain joins TRBV29-1 and TRBJ2-5; 9 positions match TRBD2. This CDR3 contains 16 residues. Germline lookup yields CDR1 SQVTM and CDR2 ANQGSEA. V lost 3 bases, J lost 0 bases, and 8 bases stayed unmatched. CDR3 sequence (DNA): TGCAGCGTTGACCGTCCGAGCGGGGGGTACCAAGAGACCCAGTACTTC. Translated, it gives CSVDRPSGGYQETQYF.

This clonotype was observed at least ten times. The rearrangement links TRBV28 to TRBJ2-7, with TRBD2 matching over 7 bases. This CDR3 comprises 16 residues. Trimming took 6 bases from V and 4 from J; bases not matched to a gene: 15. Germline CDR1 reads MDHEN; CDR2 reads SYDVKM. In nucleotides, the CDR3 is TGTGCCAGCAGCTACCCCGGGGGTAGCGGGTTATACGAGCAGTACTTC. This encodes CASSYPGGSGLYEQYF.

This clonotype was seen a few times. The chain combines TRBV4-2 with TRBJ2-1, with 8 positions matching TRBD1. V gave up 8 bases and J gave up 4 bases; unmatched junction bases: 4. The germline V gene encodes CDR1 LGHNA and CDR2 YNFKEQ. The CDR3 sequence is 13 residues long. The CDR3 sequence is CASAGQVYNEQFF. The CDR3 nucleotides are TGTGCCAGCGCGGGACAGGTTTACAATGAGCAGTTCTTC.

The genes are TRBV7-3 and TRBJ2-7; TRBD2 agrees at 8 bases. The germline V gene has CDR1 SGHTA and CDR2 FQGTGA. After removal of 5 bases from V and 2 bases from J, the junction contained 8 bases not matched to a gene. The CDR3 is 15 residues long. The CDR3 spells CASSLASGPPYEQYF. The CDR3 DNA reads as TGTGCCAGCAGCCTAGCTAGCGGGCCTCCCTACGAGCAGTACTTC.

This clonotype was observed at least ten times. The chain couples TRBV6-2 or TRBV6-3 to TRBJ1-4; no firm D call. Germline values: CDR1 MNHEY, CDR2 SVGEGT. The CDR3 is made up of 15 amino acids. With 2 bases removed from V and 8 bases from J, the gap between germline ends came to 15 bases. The CDR3 coding sequence is TGTGCCAGCAGTTACATTCCTGCGCCGCCCGAAAAACTGTTTTTT. This translates into CASSYIPAPPEKLFF.

With respect to this clonotype: Sequence at one end of the junction differs from germline and may be a read error. The chain joins TRBV2 to TRBJ1-5, with 7 bases fitting TRBD1. The CDR3 consists of 12 residues. Germline CDR1 is SNHLY and CDR2 is FYNNEI. Written as DNA, the CDR3 is TGTACCAGCAGCGACAGGGTTCAGCCCCAGCATTTT. This gives the protein CTSSDRVQPQHF.

The chain couples TRBV30 to TRBJ2-2; D not certain. V was trimmed by 1 base and J by 4 bases, leaving 4 bases between them. The CDR3 extends over 12 amino acids. Germline V gene data show CDR1 as GTSNPN and CDR2 as SVGIG (reference sequence). CDR3 nucleotide sequence: TGTGCCTGGAGTGATGTCACCGGGGAGCTGTTTTTT. It specifies CAWSDVTGELFF. Together with reference TRBV30 and TRBJ2-2, the CDR3 gives the full variable domain: SQTIHQWPATLVQPVGSPLSLECTVEGTSNPNLYWYRQAAGRGLQLLFYSVGIGQISSEVPQNLSASRPQDRQFILSSKKLLLSDSGFYLCAWSDVTGELFFGEGSRLTVL.

This clonotype was recorded at least ten times. CDR3 region: CSGVQNTGELFF. In DNA form, the CDR3 reads TGCAGCGGTGTCCAGAACACCGGGGAGCTGTTTTTT. This sequence joins TRBV29-1 and TRBJ2-2, with no clear D. The CDR3 sequence is 12 residues long. V was cut by 7 bases and J by 1 base, with 7 bases left in between. Germline CDR1 SQVTM, CDR2 ANQGSEA.

Ten or more counts support this clonotype. The J gene is TRBJ2-2, the V gene TRBV11-2, with D tentatively TRBD1 (5 bases). This CDR3 has 14 residues. Germline lookup yields CDR1 SGHAT and CDR2 FQNNGV. With 6 bases removed from V and 7 bases from J, the gap between germline ends came to 15 bases. The CDR3 loop is CASRTAQLSGELFF. CDR3 sequence (DNA): TGTGCCAGCAGGACAGCCCAGTTGAGCGGGGAGCTGTTTTTT.

For this clonotype: Since no conserved phenylalanine or tryptophan closes the CDR3, a read error is the likely cause. The V and J genes are TRBV4-1 and TRBJ2-1; D is uncertain. V lost 0 bases and J lost 1, with 7 bases in between. Per the germline V gene, CDR1 is MGHRA and CDR2 is YSYEKL. This CDR3 region has 15 residues. This CDR3 is CASSQEVGSYNEQFL. The DNA for the CDR3 is TGCGCCAGCAGCCAAGAAGTGGGGTCCTACAATGAGCAGTTCCTC.

This clonotype was counted many times. The J gene is TRBJ1-2, the V gene TRBV28; D remains unclear. This CDR3 is 14 amino acids long. The V gene lost 7 bases and the J gene lost 2 bases, with 14 bases spanning the gap. Germline-derived CDR1 and CDR2 are MDHEN and SYDVKM. CDR3 in amino acids: CASTYRTQNYGYTF. CDR3 coding DNA: TGTGCCAGCACCTACCGGACTCAAAACTATGGCTACACCTTC.

V and J are TRBV25-1 and TRBJ2-1; 12 bases align to TRBD2. From germline, CDR1 is MGHDK and CDR2 SYGVNS. Losses at the gene ends were 0 bases for V and 8 bases for J; bases not matched to a gene: 8. The CDR3 is made up of 17 amino acids. The CDR3 DNA reads TGTGCCAGCAGTGAATATGTTGGACTAGCGGGATCGCATGAGCAGTTCTTC. Translated, it gives CASSEYVGLAGSHEQFF. The full variable domain, in which reference TRBV25-1 and TRBJ2-1 provide the parts outside the CDR3, is EADIYQTPRYLVIGTGKKITLECSQTMGHDKMYWYQQDPGMELHLIHYSYGVNSTEKGDLSSESTVSRIRTEHFPLTLESARPSHTSQYLCASSEYVGLAGSHEQFFGPGTRLTVL.

This clonotype was counted at least ten times. The CDR3 loop is CASSQDRHNGYTF. CDR3 DNA: TGTGCCAGCAGCCAGGACAGGCACAATGGCTACACCTTC. This chain links TRBV7-9 with TRBJ1-2; 7 nucleotides agree with TRBD1. This CDR3 has 13 residues. Germline V CDR1 and CDR2: SEHNR, FQNEAQ (reference sequence). Trimming took 5 bases from V and 6 from J; bases not matched to a gene: 6. Complete variable domain (other parts from reference TRBV7-9 and TRBJ1-2): DTGVSQNPRHKITKRGQNVTFRCDPISEHNRLYWYRQTLGQGPEFLTYFQNEAQLEKSRLLSDRFSAERPKGSFSTLEIQRTEQGDSAMYLCASSQDRHNGYTFGSGTRLTVV.

This clonotype was counted at least ten times. The chain has TRBV20-1 and TRBJ1-1; 8 bases fit TRBD1. Germline V gene lookup returns CDR1 DFQATT and CDR2 SNEGSKA (reference sequence). CDR3 length: 14 amino acids. With V trimmed by 3 bases and J by 3 bases, 6 bases remained unmatched. CDR3 DNA sequence: TGCAGTGCTAGCCCCGACAGGGGATACACTGAAGCTTTCTTT. Amino acids: CSASPDRGYTEAFF.

There are many counts of this clonotype. The CDR3 reads CASSRTGTRNNEQFF. As DNA, the CDR3 is TGTGCCAGCAGCCGGACCGGGACTAGAAACAATGAGCAGTTCTTC. The J gene is TRBJ2-1, the V gene TRBV13; 8 bases match TRBD2. V gave up 5 bases and J gave up 5 bases; unmatched junction bases: 8. The CDR3 loop spans 15 amino acids. The V gene's germline CDR1 is PRHDT and CDR2 FYEKMQ (reference sequence).